This is a list of T cell receptor beta chains from one sample in a study of Ad26.COV2.S vaccination and SARS-CoV-2 variants. Profiled with immunoSEQ multiplex PCR; TCRdb holds only in-frame clones, not every one. The sample contains roughly 250,000 clones, 70% to 90% of which appear only once. The sequencing here drew on peripheral blood, taken in a trial of Ad26.COV2.S vaccine versus placebo. The receptors stem from a person between 18 and 65 years old who received the Ad26.COV2.S COVID-19 vaccine or a placebo. Each CDR3 is given with its conserved first and last residue. Each record gives: V gene, clone size, CDR3 protein. The size of a clone is reported for some rows only, either as once, few or many, or as a class for expanded clones.

TRBV6-5 | NA | CASTKTGYEQYF
TRBV19 | NA | CASSIPGRENIQYF
TRBV5-1 | NA | CASSSGGLSTDTQYF
TRBV5-4 | few | CASSSQARGKNIQYF
TRBV10-3 | NA | CAISESSLGNYGYTF
TRBV6-5 | NA | CASRGLTTYNEQFF
TRBV4-3 | NA | CASSQVKSTGWGTDTQYF
TRBV6-1 | NA | CASSEMGTEGNTIYF
TRBV3-1/TRBV3-2 | NA | CASSQGGMASGYTF
TRBV9 | NA | CASSVGWVRETQYF
TRBV20-1 | NA | CSASEQGYGYTF